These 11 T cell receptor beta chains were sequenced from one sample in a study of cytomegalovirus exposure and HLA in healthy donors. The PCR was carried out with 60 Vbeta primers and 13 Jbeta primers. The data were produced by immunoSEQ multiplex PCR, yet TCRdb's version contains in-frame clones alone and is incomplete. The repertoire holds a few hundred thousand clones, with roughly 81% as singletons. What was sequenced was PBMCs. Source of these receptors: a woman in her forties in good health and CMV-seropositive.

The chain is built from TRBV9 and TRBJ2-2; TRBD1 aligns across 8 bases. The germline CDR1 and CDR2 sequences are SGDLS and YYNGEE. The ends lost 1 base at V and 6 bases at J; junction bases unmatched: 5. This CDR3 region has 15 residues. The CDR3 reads CASSVQDRVAGELFF. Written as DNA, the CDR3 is TGTGCCAGCAGCGTACAGGACAGGGTTGCCGGGGAGCTGTTTTTT.

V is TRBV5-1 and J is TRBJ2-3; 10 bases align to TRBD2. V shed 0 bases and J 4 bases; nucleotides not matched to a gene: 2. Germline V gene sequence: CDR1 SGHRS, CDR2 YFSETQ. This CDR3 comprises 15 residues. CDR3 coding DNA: TGCGCCAGCAGCTTGGGACTAGCGGGCCCAGATACGCAGTATTTT. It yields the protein CASSLGLAGPDTQYF. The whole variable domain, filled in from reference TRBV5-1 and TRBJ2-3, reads KAGVTQTPRYLIKTRGQQVTLSCSPISGHRSVSWYQQTPGQGLQFLFEYFSETQRNKGNFPGRFSGRQFSNSRSEMNVSTLELGDSALYLCASSLGLAGPDTQYFGPGTRLTVL.

CDR3 nucleotides: TGTGCCAGCAGTGAAGCGGGGGCATGGGGCGGCGAGACCCAGTACTTC. Protein sequence: CASSEAGAWGGETQYF. The chain employs TRBV2 and TRBJ2-5; a possible D gene is TRBD1 (6 bases). The CDR3 consists of 16 residues. V was shortened by 0 bases and J by 5 bases, with 16 bases between the two germline ends. CDR1 and CDR2 (germline): SNHLY, FYNNEI.

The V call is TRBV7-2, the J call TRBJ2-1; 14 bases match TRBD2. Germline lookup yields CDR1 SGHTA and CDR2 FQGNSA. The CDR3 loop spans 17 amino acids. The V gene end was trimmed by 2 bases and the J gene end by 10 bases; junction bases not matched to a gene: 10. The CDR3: CASSLRGLAGVPWEQFF. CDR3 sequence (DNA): TGTGCCAGCAGCTTAAGGGGACTAGCGGGGGTCCCTTGGGAGCAGTTCTTC.

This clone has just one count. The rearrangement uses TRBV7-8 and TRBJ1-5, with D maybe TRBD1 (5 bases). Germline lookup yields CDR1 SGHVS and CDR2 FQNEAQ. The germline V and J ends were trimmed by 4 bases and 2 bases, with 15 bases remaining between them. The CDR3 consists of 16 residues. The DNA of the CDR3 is TGTGCCAGCAGCTCAGAGGTGGGGCAGGGCAATCAGCCCCAGCATTTT. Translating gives CASSSEVGQGNQPQHF.

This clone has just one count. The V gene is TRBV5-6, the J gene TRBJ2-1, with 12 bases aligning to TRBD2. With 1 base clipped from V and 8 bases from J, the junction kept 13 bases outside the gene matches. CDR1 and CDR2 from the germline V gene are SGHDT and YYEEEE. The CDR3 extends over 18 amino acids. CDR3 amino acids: CASSLPGLAGGRIHEQFF. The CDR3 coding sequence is TGTGCCAGCAGCTTGCCGGGGCTAGCGGGAGGGCGAATTCATGAGCAGTTCTTC.

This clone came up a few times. As DNA, the CDR3 is TGTGCCAGCAGCTTAAGCAGGGTTGGTAATGAGCAGTTCTTC. Amino acids: CASSLSRVGNEQFF. The rearrangement links TRBV7-2 to TRBJ2-1; tentatively, D is TRBD1 (5 bases). CDR3 length equals 14 residues. Per germline, CDR1 SGHTA and CDR2 FQGNSA. Trimming shortened V by 2 bases and J by 7 bases, and 12 bases separated the two germline ends. The full variable domain, rest sourced from reference TRBV7-2 and TRBJ2-1, is GAGVSQSPSNKVTEKGKDVELRCDPISGHTALYWYRQSLGQGLEFLIYFQGNSAPDKSGLPSDRFSAERTGGSVSTLTIQRTQQEDSAVYLCASSLSRVGNEQFFGPGTRLTVL.

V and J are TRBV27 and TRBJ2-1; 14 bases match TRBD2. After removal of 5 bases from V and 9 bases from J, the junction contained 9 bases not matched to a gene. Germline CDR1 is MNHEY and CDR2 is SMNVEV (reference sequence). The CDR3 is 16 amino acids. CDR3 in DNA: TGTGCCAGCAGTACCCCGACTAGCGGGAGGGCGCGTGAGCAGTTCTTC. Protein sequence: CASSTPTSGRAREQFF.

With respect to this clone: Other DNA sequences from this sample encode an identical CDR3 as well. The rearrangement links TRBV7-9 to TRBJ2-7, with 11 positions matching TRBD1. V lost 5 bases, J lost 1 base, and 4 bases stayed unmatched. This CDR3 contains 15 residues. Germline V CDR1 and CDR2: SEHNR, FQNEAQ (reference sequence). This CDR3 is CASSPGQGVSYEQYF. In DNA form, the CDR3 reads TGTGCCAGCAGCCCGGGACAGGGGGTTTCCTACGAGCAGTACTTC. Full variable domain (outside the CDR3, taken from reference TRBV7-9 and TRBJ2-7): DTGVSQNPRHKITKRGQNVTFRCDPISEHNRLYWYRQTLGQGPEFLTYFQNEAQLEKSRLLSDRFSAERPKGSFSTLEIQRTEQGDSAMYLCASSPGQGVSYEQYFGPGTRLTVT.

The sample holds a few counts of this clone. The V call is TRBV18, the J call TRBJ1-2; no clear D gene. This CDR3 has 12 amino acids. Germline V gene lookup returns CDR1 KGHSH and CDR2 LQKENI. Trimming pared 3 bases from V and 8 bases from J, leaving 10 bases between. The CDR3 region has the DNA TGTGCCAGCTCACCCGTAGCGGGAGGCTACACCTTC. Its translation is CASSPVAGGYTF. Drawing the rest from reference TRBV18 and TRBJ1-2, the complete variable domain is NAGVMQNPRHLVRRRGQEARLRCSPMKGHSHVYWYRQLPEEGLKFMVYLQKENIIDESGMPKERFSAEFPKEGPSILRIQQVVRGDSAAYFCASSPVAGGYTFGSGTRLTVV.

CDR3 sequence: CASSHWGQGAYGYTF. In nucleotides, the CDR3 is TGCGCCAGCAGCCATTGGGGACAGGGGGCGTATGGCTACACCTTC. The chain is built from TRBV5-1 and TRBJ1-2; 12 nucleotides align to TRBD1. The V segment lost 4 bases and the J segment 5 bases; nucleotides outside the gene matches: 6. The germline V gene encodes CDR1 SGHRS and CDR2 YFSETQ. The CDR3 has 15 amino acids.